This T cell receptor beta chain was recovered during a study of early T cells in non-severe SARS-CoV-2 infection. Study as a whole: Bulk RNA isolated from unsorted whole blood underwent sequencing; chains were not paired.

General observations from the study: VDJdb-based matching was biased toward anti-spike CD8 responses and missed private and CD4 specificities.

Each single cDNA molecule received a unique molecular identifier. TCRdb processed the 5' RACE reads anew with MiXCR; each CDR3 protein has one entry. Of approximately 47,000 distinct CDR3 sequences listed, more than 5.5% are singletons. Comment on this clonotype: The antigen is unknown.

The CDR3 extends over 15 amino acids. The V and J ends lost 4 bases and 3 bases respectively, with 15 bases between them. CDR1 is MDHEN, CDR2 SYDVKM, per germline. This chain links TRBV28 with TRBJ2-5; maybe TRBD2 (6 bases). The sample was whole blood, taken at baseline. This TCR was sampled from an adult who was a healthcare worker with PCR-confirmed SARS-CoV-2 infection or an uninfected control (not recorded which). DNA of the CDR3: TGTGCCAGCAGTTGGAGGGGAGGATGGGAAGAGACCCAGTACTTC. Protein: CASSWRGGWEETQYF.